This TCR beta chain was observed in a study of T cell changes during pregnancy in multiple sclerosis (dated 2019 in TCRdb). Concerning the study at large: Changes in the T cell repertoire over the course of pregnancy were examined in this study in women with multiple sclerosis.

Turning to this clone: The antigen it recognizes is unknown. Base qualities were left out, and no much larger clone turns up one base away.

Unmatched junction bases come to 14, with V trimmed by 5 bases and J by 6 bases. The CDR3 runs 17 residues from the cysteine to the phenylalanine. Only the CDR3 portion is preserved as DNA: 51 bases, with reading frame beginning at the first base. Based on the germline V gene, the CDR1 and CDR2 sequences are SGHTA and FQGNSA. Receptor libraries were prepared by the immunoSEQ multiplex PCR assay. TCRdb retrieved this table from immuneACCESS and kept in-frame rearrangements only. Not all clones are present; in checked studies, unresolved V genes account for under half, and no reason is known for the remainder. The sample contains about 62,000 clones, approximately 92% of them found a single time. About 2.9% of the sample is in the top ten clones.

This sequence was found in a female donor in good health, enrolled as a control in a pregnancy study. The rearrangement joined TRBV7-2 to TRBJ2-7; TRBD2 lines up with 12 middle nucleotides. The sequencing here drew on peripheral blood, taken in the second trimester of pregnancy. The nucleotide sequence is TGTGCCAGCAGCCCCCGCCGCCCGACTAGCGGGAGAGGCGAGCAGTACTTC. Translated, it reads CASSPRRPTSGRGEQYF.